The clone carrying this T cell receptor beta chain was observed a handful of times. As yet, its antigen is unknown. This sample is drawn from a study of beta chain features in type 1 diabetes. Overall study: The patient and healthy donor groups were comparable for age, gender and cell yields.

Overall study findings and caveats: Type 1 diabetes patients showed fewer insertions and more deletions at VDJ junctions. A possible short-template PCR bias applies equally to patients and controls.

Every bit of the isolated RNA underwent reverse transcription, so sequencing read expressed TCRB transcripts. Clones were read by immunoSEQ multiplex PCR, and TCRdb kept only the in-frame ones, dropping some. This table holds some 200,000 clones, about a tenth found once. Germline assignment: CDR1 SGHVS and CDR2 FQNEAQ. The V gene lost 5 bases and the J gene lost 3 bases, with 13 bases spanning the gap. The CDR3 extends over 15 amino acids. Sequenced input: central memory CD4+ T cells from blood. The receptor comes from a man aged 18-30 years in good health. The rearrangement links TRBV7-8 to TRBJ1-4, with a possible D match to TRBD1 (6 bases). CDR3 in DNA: TGTGCCAGCAGCACAGGGACCGGTTCTAATGAAAAACTGTTTTTT. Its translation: CASSTGTGSNEKLFF.